This T cell receptor beta chain was recorded in a study of persistence of HIV-infected CD4 T cells. This clone was seen only a few times. Its antigen is unknown. Sequencing used immunoSEQ version 4 in survey mode. The data were produced by immunoSEQ multiplex PCR, yet TCRdb's version contains in-frame clones alone and is incomplete. Of 40,000 to 55,000 clones in the sample, approximately 90% were seen once. Cells were stimulated nonspecifically with anti-CD3/anti-CD28 magnetic beads. Responding CD4+ T cells were sorted by upregulation of both CD40 ligand and CD69. V was pared by 4 bases and J by 4 bases, with 12 bases between. From germline, CDR1 is KGHDR and CDR2 SFDVKD. This CDR3 contains 14 residues.

This receptor was obtained from an adult woman with HIV who was CMV-seropositive. The V call is TRBV24-1, the J call TRBJ1-1; D not certain. Sequenced material: CD4+ T cells sorted from PBMCs after approximately 18-hour stimulation, taken from a patient who received antiretroviral therapy. CDR3 coding DNA: TGTGCCACCAGTGACGGCGGAGGGCCCACTGAAGCTTTCTTT. Its translation: CATSDGGGPTEAFF.